Sequencing of this T cell receptor beta chain was carried out in a study of blood T cell repertoires in COVID-19. Study background: COVID-19 samples collected from the United States, Italy and Spain covered acute and convalescent phases. PBMCs, B-cell-depleted T cells, or T cells provided the cDNA or gDNA that made up the material.

In the authors' workflow: Amplification from reference gene primers served as the basis for estimated nucleated cell counts. Some clones are missing from TCRdb's copy, which holds only in-frame ones; the method was immunoSEQ multiplex PCR. V and J calls and clone size follow that table, whereas D and trimming were derived from the DNA. The sample holds tens of thousands of clones, approximately 84% seen once. CDR1 and CDR2 from the germline V gene are SGHTA and FQGTGA. The CDR3 is 13 residues long. Trimming removed 5 bases at V and 8 bases at J, with 10 bases between. Sequencing was done on a sample of peripheral blood. This sequence joins TRBV7-3 and TRBJ1-6; D perhaps matches TRBD1 (5 bases). This receptor was taken from a man in his 70s with active or convalescent COVID-19. CDR3 residues: CASSRDRDSPLHF. The CDR3 DNA reads as TGTGCCAGCAGCCGTGACAGAGATTCACCCCTCCACTTT.